The TCR beta chain described here comes from a study of blood T cell repertoires in COVID-19. Study in general: There were acute and convalescent COVID-19 samples, and they came from the United States, Italy and Spain.

Germline lookup yields CDR1 MDHEN and CDR2 SYDVKM. CDR3 length: 12 amino acids. The V end lost 7 bases, the J end lost 6 bases, and 10 bases lay between the germline ends. Per the study methods: Estimation of nucleated cell counts was performed using reference gene primer amplification. The assay was immunoSEQ multiplex PCR, and TCRdb's table has in-frame clones only and misses some. That table supplies the V and J calls and clone size; D and trimming were determined from the DNA. The table includes 150,000 to 200,000 clones, roughly 81% detected once. Seattle researchers signed up patients amid active infection and tracked them longitudinally.

Sequenced sample: peripheral blood. The sequence came from a woman aged 40 to 50 with COVID-19, enrolled during active disease. This chain connects TRBV28 to TRBJ1-5; a weak D match, TRBD1 (6 bases). As DNA, the CDR3 is TGTGCCAGCATTACAGGGAGTCAGCCCCAGCATTTT. Translated: CASITGSQPQHF.